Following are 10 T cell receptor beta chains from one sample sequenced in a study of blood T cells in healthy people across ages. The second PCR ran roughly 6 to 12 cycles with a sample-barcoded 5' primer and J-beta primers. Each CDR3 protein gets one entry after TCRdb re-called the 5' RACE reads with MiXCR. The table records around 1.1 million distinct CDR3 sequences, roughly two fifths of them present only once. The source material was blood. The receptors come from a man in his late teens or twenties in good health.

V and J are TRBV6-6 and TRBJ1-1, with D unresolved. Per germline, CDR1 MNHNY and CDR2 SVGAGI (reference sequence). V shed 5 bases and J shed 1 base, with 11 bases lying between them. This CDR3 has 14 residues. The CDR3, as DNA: TGTGCCAGCAGTGCCGGCCCCGCGAACACTGAAGCTTTCTTT. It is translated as CASSAGPANTEAFF.

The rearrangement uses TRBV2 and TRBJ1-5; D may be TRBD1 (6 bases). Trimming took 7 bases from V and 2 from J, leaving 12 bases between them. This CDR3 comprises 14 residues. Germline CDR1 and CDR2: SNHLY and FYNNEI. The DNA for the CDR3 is TGTGCCAGCACATGGTCAGGGGGCAATCAGCCCCAGCATTTT. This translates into CASTWSGGNQPQHF.

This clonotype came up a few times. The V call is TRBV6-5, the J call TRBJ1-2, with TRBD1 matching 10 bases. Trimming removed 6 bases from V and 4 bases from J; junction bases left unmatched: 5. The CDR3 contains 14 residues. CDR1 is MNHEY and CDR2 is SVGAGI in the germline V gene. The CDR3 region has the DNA TGTGCCAGCAGGGACAGGGGGGCCAGCTATGGCTACACCTTC. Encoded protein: CASRDRGASYGYTF.

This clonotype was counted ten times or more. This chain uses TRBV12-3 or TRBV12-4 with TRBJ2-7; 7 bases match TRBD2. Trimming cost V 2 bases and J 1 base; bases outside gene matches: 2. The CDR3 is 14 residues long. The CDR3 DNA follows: TGTGCCAGCAGTTTAAAGCGGGGTTCCTACGAGCAGTACTTC. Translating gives CASSLKRGSYEQYF.

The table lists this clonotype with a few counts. CDR3 loop: CSVERGGVQYF. Here the CDR3 DNA reads TGCAGCGTGGAAAGGGGTGGCGTGCAGTACTTC. The rearrangement uses TRBV29-1 and TRBJ2-7; possible D gene TRBD1, 5 bases. The germline V gene encodes CDR1 SQVTM and CDR2 ANQGSEA. V lost 6 bases and J lost 9, with 15 bases in between. There are 11 residues in the CDR3.

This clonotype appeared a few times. The CDR3, as DNA: TGTGCCACCTCAGACAGGGCCCGCAATCAGCCCCAGCATTTT. Translating gives CATSDRARNQPQHF. The chain recombines TRBV2 with TRBJ1-5, with 7 nucleotides matching TRBD1. Looked up from germline, CDR1 is SNHLY and CDR2 is FYNNEI. Losses at the gene ends were 10 bases for V and 2 bases for J; bases not matched to a gene: 8. The CDR3 spans 14 residues.

The CDR3: CASSEEPMGRDYGYTF. Here the CDR3 DNA reads TGTGCCAGCAGTGAAGAACCGATGGGCAGGGACTATGGCTACACCTTC. The chain joins TRBV6-1 to TRBJ1-2, with D possibly TRBD1 on 5 matching bases. From germline, CDR1 is MNHNS and CDR2 SASEGT. This CDR3 has 16 residues. Trimming shortened V by 1 base and J by 3 bases, and 15 bases separated the two germline ends.

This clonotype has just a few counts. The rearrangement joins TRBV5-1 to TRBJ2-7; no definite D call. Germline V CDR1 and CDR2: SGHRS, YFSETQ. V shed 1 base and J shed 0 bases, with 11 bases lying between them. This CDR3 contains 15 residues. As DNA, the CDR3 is TGCGCCAGCAGCTTGTCTCCGGTCCTCTCCTACGAGCAGTACTTC. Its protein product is CASSLSPVLSYEQYF.

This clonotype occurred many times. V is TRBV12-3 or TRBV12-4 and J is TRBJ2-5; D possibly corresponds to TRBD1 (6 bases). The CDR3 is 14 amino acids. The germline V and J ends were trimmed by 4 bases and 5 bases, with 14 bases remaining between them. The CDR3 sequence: CASSSLQGRETQYF. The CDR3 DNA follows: TGTGCCAGCAGTTCCTTACAGGGTCGGGAGACCCAGTACTTC.

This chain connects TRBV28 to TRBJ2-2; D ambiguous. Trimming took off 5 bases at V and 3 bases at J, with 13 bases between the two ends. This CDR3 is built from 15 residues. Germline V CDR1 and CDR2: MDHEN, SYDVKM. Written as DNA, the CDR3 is TGTGCCAGCAGTCCCGGGCAGCAACACACCGGGGAGCTGTTTTTT. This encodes CASSPGQQHTGELFF.